A single sample gave rise to the 32 T cell receptor beta chains below, sequenced in a study of human T cells and chemical hapten exposure. TCRdb called the RACE reads again in MiXCR, with one record for every CDR3 protein. Here the sample spans fewer than 300,000 distinct CDR3 sequences, 7.5% to 9% being singletons. Indicated time point: pre-sensitization, week 0. As to treatment: therapeutic diphenylcyclopropenone sensitization with weekly scalp DPC. This specimen consisted of whole blood, obtained in connection with sensitization to the hapten diphenylcyclopropenone (DPC). These receptors were taken from a man aged 18 to 30 with alopecia areata. Some clones in this sample may be carry-over from other donors' samples.

The rearrangement joins TRBV6-4 to TRBJ1-1; D possibly corresponds to TRBD1 (6 bases). Germline values: CDR1 MRHNA, CDR2 SNTAGT. The CDR3 runs to 15 residues. Trimming shortened V by 0 bases and J by 4 bases, and 12 bases separated the two germline ends. CDR3 DNA sequence: TGTGCCAGCAGTGACTCTGGGGGGGCTGGCACTGAAGCTTTCTTT. Protein: CASSDSGGAGTEAFF.

This chain uses TRBV20-1 with TRBJ2-2; D remains unclear. From germline, CDR1 is DFQATT and CDR2 SNEGSKA (reference sequence). The CDR3 length is 10 residues. Trimming removed 3 bases from V and 6 bases from J, with 2 bases in between. The CDR3 spells CSASSGELFF. DNA for the CDR3: TGCAGTGCTAGCTCCGGGGAGCTGTTTTTT.

This clonotype has at least ten counts. This sequence joins TRBV18 and TRBJ1-5; 11 bases agree with TRBD1. Germline trimming cut 0 bases from V and 6 bases from J; bases unmatched to any gene: 1. Germline CDR1 KGHSH, CDR2 LQKENI. The CDR3 contains 15 residues. Here the CDR3 reads CASSPPGTGGQPQHF. CDR3 sequence (DNA): TGTGCCAGCTCACCACCCGGGACAGGGGGTCAGCCCCAGCATTTT.

This clonotype has a count of ten or more. J is TRBJ2-7 and V is TRBV6-5; either TRBD1 or TRBD2 may supply D (5 bases each). Trimming stripped 6 bases from V and 5 bases from J, with 23 bases between. The CDR3 is 16 residues long. CDR1 MNHEY and CDR2 SVGAGI come from the germline V gene. The CDR3 loop reads CASSRHSRGRLDEQYF. The CDR3 DNA reads as TGTGCCAGCAGCCGCCATTCGAGGGGCCGACTCGACGAGCAGTACTTC.

The chain uses TRBV4-3 and TRBJ2-1; TRBD1 matches 7 bases. Trimming removed 0 bases from V and 3 bases from J; junction bases left unmatched: 5. The CDR3 has 16 amino acids. The V gene's germline CDR1 is LGHNA and CDR2 YSLEER. In nucleotides, the CDR3 is TGCGCCAGCAGCCAAGATAGGGGGCAGAGCTACAATGAGCAGTTCTTC. Protein product: CASSQDRGQSYNEQFF.

This clonotype was seen more than once but under ten times. V gene TRBV20-1 combines with J gene TRBJ2-5, with TRBD2 matching 13 bases. CDR3 length: 13 amino acids. Germline trimming cut 8 bases from V and 2 bases from J; bases unmatched to any gene: 2. CDR1 is DFQATT, CDR2 SNEGSKA, per germline (reference sequence). CDR3 in amino acids: CSSTSGGQETQYF. CDR3 coding DNA: TGCAGTTCGACTAGCGGGGGGCAAGAGACCCAGTACTTC.

This clonotype came up a few times. The rearrangement joins TRBV18 to TRBJ2-7; D remains ambiguous. Trimming took off 11 bases at V and 3 bases at J, with 11 bases between the two ends. The CDR3 length is 11 residues. Per the germline V gene, CDR1 is KGHSH and CDR2 is LQKENI. As DNA, the CDR3 is TGTGCCTCCTCCCCAGGCTACGAGCAGTACGTC. It yields the protein CASSPGYEQYV.

V is TRBV4-1 and J is TRBJ2-3; TRBD2 might be the D (5 bases). Germline V lookup: CDR1 MGHRA, CDR2 YSYEKL. The CDR3 runs to 17 residues. V was shortened by 0 bases and J by 0 bases, with 13 bases between the two germline ends. CDR3 DNA sequence: TGCGCCAGCAGCCAAGACAGTCCTAGCCCTAGCACAGATACGCAGTATTTT. Translating gives CASSQDSPSPSTDTQYF.

The chain joins TRBV27 to TRBJ2-1, with TRBD2 identical over 15 bases. The junction had 6 bases not matched to a gene; V was cut back by 3 bases and J by 6 bases. CDR3 length: 17 residues. Germline V gene sequence: CDR1 MNHEY, CDR2 SMNVEV (reference sequence). The CDR3, as DNA: TGTGCCAGCAGTTTCGGACTAGCGGGGGGGCCCGGCAATGAGCAGTTCTTC. Its protein product is CASSFGLAGGPGNEQFF.

This clonotype was recorded a few times. V usage is TRBV6-2 or TRBV6-3 and J usage is TRBJ2-1, with 10 bases lining up with TRBD2. Trimming cost V 4 bases and J 2 bases; bases outside gene matches: 11. The germline V gene has CDR1 MNHEY and CDR2 SVGEGT. This CDR3 has 18 residues. The CDR3 sequence: CASSFLAGDTRTYNEQFF. Written as DNA, the CDR3 is TGTGCCAGCAGTTTCCTAGCGGGGGACACAAGAACCTACAATGAGCAGTTCTTC.

The chain has TRBV20-1 and TRBJ1-2; D is uncertain. V was shortened by 1 base and J by 1 base, with 10 bases between the two germline ends. The CDR3 is 14 amino acids. Germline V gives CDR1 DFQATT, CDR2 SNEGSKA (reference sequence). This CDR3 reads CSARAARFNYGYTF. DNA of the CDR3: TGCAGTGCTAGAGCGGCCCGCTTTAACTATGGCTACACCTTC.

V gene TRBV12-3 or TRBV12-4 combines with J gene TRBJ1-1; unclear D gene. V dropped 5 bases and J dropped 2 bases, with 12 bases sitting between them. The CDR3 spans 14 residues. The CDR3 here is CASSARPDNTEAFF. CDR3 bases: TGTGCCAGCAGTGCGCGTCCAGATAACACTGAAGCTTTCTTT.

The genes are TRBV11-2 and TRBJ1-2; the D gene is possibly TRBD1 (5 bases). The CDR3 contains 13 residues. Trimming removed 1 base at V and 7 bases at J, with 10 bases between. The germline V gene encodes CDR1 SGHAT and CDR2 FQNNGV. CDR3 sequence reads: CASSLAGPPGYTF. CDR3 sequence (DNA): TGTGCCAGCAGCTTAGCGGGGCCGCCTGGCTACACCTTC.

This clonotype came up a few times. V usage is TRBV7-2 and J usage is TRBJ2-3; tentative D call: TRBD2 (7 bases). The CDR3 extends over 16 amino acids. The V end lost 0 bases, the J end lost 2 bases, and 12 bases lay between the germline ends. Germline V gene sequence: CDR1 SGHTA, CDR2 FQGNSA. The CDR3 spells CASSLAGRGPTDTQYF. The CDR3 DNA is TGTGCCAGCAGCTTAGCGGGGCGGGGGCCCACAGATACGCAGTATTTT.

This clonotype turned up a few times. The rearrangement uses TRBV11-2 and TRBJ1-1, with D possibly matching TRBD1 (5 bases). CDR1 SGHAT and CDR2 FQNNGV come from the germline V gene. Trimming shortened V by 6 bases and J by 1 base, and 12 bases separated the two germline ends. The CDR3 contains 14 residues. Here the CDR3 reads CASSFDSANTEAFF. CDR3 sequence (DNA): TGTGCCAGCAGTTTCGACAGTGCGAACACTGAAGCTTTCTTT.

This clonotype was counted a few times. The rearrangement uses TRBV7-8 and TRBJ1-5; TRBD1 agrees at 8 bases. Germline V CDR1 and CDR2: SGHVS, FQNEAQ. V was clipped by 5 bases and J by 6 bases; unmatched bases: 9. The CDR3 contains 15 residues. The CDR3 nucleotides read TGTGCCAGCAGCAAGACAGGGGACCACAGTCAGCCCCAGCATTTT. Residues: CASSKTGDHSQPQHF.

This clonotype was found a few times. The chain employs TRBV7-2 and TRBJ2-2; D is ambiguous. The CDR3 is 16 residues long. V was pared by 2 bases and J by 1 base, with 11 bases between. The V gene's germline CDR1 is SGHTA and CDR2 FQGNSA. CDR3 region: CASSLNSQRNTGELFF. Here the CDR3 DNA reads TGTGCCAGCAGCTTAAACTCCCAGAGGAACACCGGGGAGCTGTTTTTT.

The chain combines TRBV18 with TRBJ1-1; D not resolved. V lost 3 bases and J lost 1, with 6 bases in between. Looked up from germline, CDR1 is KGHSH and CDR2 is LQKENI. The CDR3 runs to 13 residues. In DNA, the CDR3 is TGTGCCAGCTCACCTTTTGCGAACACTGAAGCTTTCTTT. Amino acids: CASSPFANTEAFF. Looking up the rest from reference TRBV18 and TRBJ1-1 gives the full variable domain: NAGVMQNPRHLVRRRGQEARLRCSPMKGHSHVYWYRQLPEEGLKFMVYLQKENIIDESGMPKERFSAEFPKEGPSILRIQQVVRGDSAAYFCASSPFANTEAFFGQGTRLTVV.

The table lists this clonotype with a few counts. This chain links TRBV20-1 with TRBJ1-5; D is possibly TRBD1 (5 bases). Germline V gives CDR1 DFQATT, CDR2 SNEGSKA (reference sequence). Between the trimmed V and J ends, which lost 0 bases and 6 bases, there was a span of 12 bases. This CDR3 is 14 amino acids long. CDR3 region: CSARDPTGGQPQHF. CDR3 DNA sequence: TGCAGTGCTAGAGATCCTACTGGGGGTCAGCCCCAGCATTTT.

This clonotype was seen a handful of times. The rearrangement links TRBV12-3 or TRBV12-4 to TRBJ2-7, with no clear D. This CDR3 is built from 14 residues. The ends were cut back, 6 bases at V and 3 bases at J, with 15 bases in the middle. The CDR3 spells CASSRGRVNYEQYF. Here the CDR3 DNA reads TGTGCCAGCAGCCGCGGACGGGTAAACTACGAGCAGTACTTC.

This chain connects TRBV15 to TRBJ1-6, with 7 bases that match TRBD1. J was trimmed by 7 bases and V by 2 bases; bases with no gene match: 11. Germline V gene sequence: CDR1 LNHNV, CDR2 YYDKDF (reference sequence). The CDR3 sequence is 17 residues long. This CDR3 reads CATSRSRGPGPNSPLHF. Written as DNA, the CDR3 is TGTGCCACCAGCAGAAGTAGGGGGCCGGGGCCCAATTCACCCCTCCACTTT.

The CDR3 nucleotides read TGTGCCAGCAGCTCGGCGGGACAGACCCTAGATGGCTACACCTTC. Translation gives CASSSAGQTLDGYTF. The genes are TRBV7-9 and TRBJ1-2; 7 positions agree with TRBD1. Germline V gene data show CDR1 as SEHNR and CDR2 as FQNEAQ (reference sequence). The CDR3 runs 15 residues. The V and J ends lost 4 bases and 6 bases, in that order; junction bases with no gene match: 11.

The genes are TRBV13 and TRBJ2-1, with 13 bases that match TRBD2. Losses at the gene ends were 5 bases for V and 5 bases for J; bases not matched to a gene: 9. CDR1 is PRHDT and CDR2 is FYEKMQ in the germline V gene (reference sequence). There are 17 residues in the CDR3. CDR3: CASSTDRGLAGDNEQFF. The CDR3 DNA follows: TGTGCCAGCAGCACCGACCGCGGACTAGCGGGGGACAATGAGCAGTTCTTC. Filled out from reference TRBV13 and TRBJ2-1, the complete variable domain reads AAGVIQSPRHLIKEKRETATLKCYPIPRHDTVYWYQQGPGQDPQFLISFYEKMQSDKGSIPDRFSAQQFSDYHSELNMSSLELGDSALYFCASSTDRGLAGDNEQFFGPGTRLTVL.

This chain uses TRBV6-5 with TRBJ1-1, with D maybe TRBD1 (6 bases). Germline CDR1 reads MNHEY; CDR2 reads SVGAGI. V was clipped by 10 bases and J by 4 bases, with 16 bases between them. There are 13 residues in the CDR3. CDR3 in DNA: TGTGCCACCTCTCAGGGAGGGGGCACTGAAGCTTTCTTT. Protein product: CATSQGGGTEAFF.

In regard to this clonotype: Possible read error: a much larger clone is one base away. V usage is TRBV29-1 and J usage is TRBJ2-3; 10 bases are shared with TRBD2. The CDR3 length is 14 residues. The germline V gene encodes CDR1 SQVTM and CDR2 ANQGSEA. The CDR3 DNA reads TGCAGGGTCCCCCTAGCGGGGGACACAGATACGCAGTATTTT. As protein: CRVPLAGDTDTQYF.

The CDR3 region has the DNA TGCGCCAGCAGCTTGGAAAGCCCTACAGGGAACACTGAAGCTTTCTTT. Amino acid sequence: CASSLESPTGNTEAFF. The chain joins TRBV5-1 to TRBJ1-1; D might be TRBD1 (5 bases). Trimming removed 0 bases from V and 1 base from J, with 13 bases in between. Germline-derived CDR1 and CDR2 are SGHRS and YFSETQ. The CDR3 length is 16 residues.

Ten or more counts support this clonotype. The gene calls are TRBV29-1 and TRBJ1-2, with TRBD1 identical over 10 bases. There are 12 residues in the CDR3. Per germline, CDR1 SQVTM and CDR2 ANQGSEA. V shed 7 bases and J 3 bases; nucleotides not matched to a gene: 2. The chain's CDR3 is CSGGTGDYGYTF. DNA of the CDR3: TGCAGCGGAGGGACAGGGGACTATGGCTACACCTTC.

In this sample, this clonotype turned up many times. This rearrangement joins TRBV6-5 to TRBJ1-4; D not certain. V lost 6 bases to trimming and J lost 12 bases, with 17 bases between them. The germline CDR1 and CDR2 sequences are MNHEY and SVGAGI. The CDR3 length is 13 residues. The CDR3 sequence is CASSFLPVGELFF. DNA for the CDR3: TGTGCCAGCAGCTTCCTCCCGGTTGGGGAACTGTTTTTT.

V is TRBV15 and J is TRBJ1-2; 10 nucleotides line up with TRBD1. Per germline, CDR1 LNHNV and CDR2 YYDKDF (reference sequence). There are 14 residues in the CDR3. V lost 1 base to trimming and J lost 8 bases; unmatched junction nucleotides: 4. The CDR3 sequence: CATSRGTGGDGYTF. CDR3 sequence (DNA): TGTGCCACCAGCAGAGGGACAGGGGGTGACGGCTACACCTTC.

This clonotype was found a few times. CDR3 DNA sequence: TGTGCCAGCAGACGGAGCGGGGGGGCCACAGATACGCAGTATTTT. It codes for CASRRSGGATDTQYF. The chain links TRBV12-3 or TRBV12-4 to TRBJ2-3; 10 bases fit TRBD2. After removal of 6 bases from V and 2 bases from J, the junction contained 5 bases not matched to a gene. The CDR3 has 15 residues.

This clonotype occurred many times. The rearrangement joins TRBV7-2 to TRBJ1-2; D is perhaps TRBD1 (5 bases). The CDR3 extends over 15 amino acids. Trimming left V 1 base short and J 5 bases short, with 14 bases between. Germline V gives CDR1 SGHTA, CDR2 FQGNSA. The CDR3 nucleotides are TGTGCCAGCAGCTTAGGCCGACAGAGTTCTTATGGCTACACCTTC. Translated, it gives CASSLGRQSSYGYTF. Based on the CDR3 plus reference TRBV7-2 and TRBJ1-2, the full variable domain is GAGVSQSPSNKVTEKGKDVELRCDPISGHTALYWYRQSLGQGLEFLIYFQGNSAPDKSGLPSDRFSAERTGGSVSTLTIQRTQQEDSAVYLCASSLGRQSSYGYTFGSGTRLTVV.

This clonotype was detected ten times or more. The rearrangement links TRBV15 to TRBJ2-7; a possible D gene is TRBD2 (5 bases). The ends were cut back, 0 bases at V and 6 bases at J, with 9 bases in the middle. The CDR3 consists of 13 residues. Per the germline V gene, CDR1 is LNHNV and CDR2 is YYDKDF (reference sequence). The CDR3 DNA is TGTGCCACCAGCAGAGATGTGCGGGTCGAGCAGTACGTC. It translates to CATSRDVRVEQYV.